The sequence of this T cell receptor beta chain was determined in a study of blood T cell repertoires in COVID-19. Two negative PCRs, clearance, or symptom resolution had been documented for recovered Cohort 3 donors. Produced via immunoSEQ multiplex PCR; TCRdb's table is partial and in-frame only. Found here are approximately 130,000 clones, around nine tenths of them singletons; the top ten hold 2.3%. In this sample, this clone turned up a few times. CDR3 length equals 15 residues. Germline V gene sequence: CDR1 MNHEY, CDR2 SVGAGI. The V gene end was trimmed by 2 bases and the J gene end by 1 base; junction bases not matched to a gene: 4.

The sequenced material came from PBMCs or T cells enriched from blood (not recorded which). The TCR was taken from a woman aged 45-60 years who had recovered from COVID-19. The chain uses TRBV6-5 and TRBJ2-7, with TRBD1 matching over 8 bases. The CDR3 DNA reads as TGTGCCAGCAGTTACGGGGACAGGTATTCCTACGAGCAGTACTTC. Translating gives CASSYGDRYSYEQYF.